This TCR beta chain was obtained from a study of T cells after yellow fever vaccination. A single record per CDR3 protein comes from TCRdb applying MiXCR to the 5' RACE reads. The sample carries roughly 520,000 distinct CDR3 sequences, 21% recorded once. This CDR3 contains 18 residues. Trimming took 1 base from V and 1 from J, leaving 17 bases between them. The germline V gene has CDR1 SGHAT and CDR2 FQDESV (reference sequence). This clonotype has a handful of counts. The clonotype comes from a man younger than 30 who received the YFV17D yellow fever vaccine. The chain employs TRBV11-1 and TRBJ1-3; D gene unclear. The sequencing here drew on PBMCs, taken approximately 20 days after the first yellow fever vaccination. In nucleotides, the CDR3 is TGTGCCAGCAGCTTAGGCCTCGCAGACTACGTTTCTGGAAACACCATATATTTT. As protein: CASSLGLADYVSGNTIYF.